Sequencing of this T cell receptor (beta chain) was carried out in a study of T cells expressing NK-cell markers (dated by TCRdb to about 2020). With regard to the full study: Three sorted T-cell subsets (CD3+CD56+NKG2C+, CD3+CD56+NKG2C- and CD3+CD56-NKG2C+) from fewer than 10 donors had their TCR beta-chain repertoires profiled. Of the eight sequenced donors, seven were found to be HCMV-seropositive and one was found to be HCMV-seronegative. The eight sequenced donors were randomly selected healthy volunteers, three men and five women. Illumina HiSeq 2000/2500, MiSeq or NextSeq was used to sequence libraries as 2 x 150 bp reads. Points the paper makes about the study in general: Those dominant clonotypes were again the most abundant among CD3+CD56-NKG2C+ cells in a few donors, at roughly 25-60.1%. It remained unclear whether the expanded NKG2C-expressing T cell clones were specific for HCMV antigens. In roughly 6 donors, the dominant CD3+CD56+NKG2C+ clonotypes ranked among the top 10 CD8+ clonotypes, making up about 1.0-8% of CD8+ T cells.

HCMV-specific IgG was detected in serum with a commercial ELISA kit to determine HCMV serostatus. Peripheral blood mononuclear cells were isolated from blood by Ficoll density gradient centrifugation. About this clonotype itself: Its antigen has not been determined.

CDR1 and CDR2 (SGHRS, YFSETQ) derive from the germline V gene. The CDR3 holds 14 amino acids from the cysteine to the phenylalanine. No DNA has been recorded. For sequencing, an Illumina HiSeq 2000 was employed. TCR beta cDNA libraries were prepared using 5'RACE template switching, which introduced a universal primer site and unique molecular identifiers. cDNA synthesis was primed from the TCR beta constant segment and was followed by two successive PCR amplification steps. On the authors' methods: MIGEC was used to demultiplex reads and group reads by UMI, and MiTCR was used to assemble and quantify clonotypes. To exclude erroneous sequences, any TCR cDNA sequence not supported by at least two reads was discarded. The tcR package was used for downstream repertoire analysis, with clonotypes matched between fractions based on CDR3 nucleotide sequence plus V segment. VDJmatch was used to annotate antigen specificity against VDJdb, with one amino acid substitution in CDR3 permitted. Each entry corresponds to one CDR3 protein sequence from reads that TCRdb reprocessed, and DNA is not given. What appears here as the V and J calls and clone size reflects TCRdb's work, not the paper's. This sample's table has entries for about 460,000 distinct CDR3 sequences. The top ten clonotypes cover around 1.4% of the sample.

This receptor was taken from a woman aged 45-59 years in good health. Donor details come from another sample of the same person, matched by shared clones. The sequence joins TRBV5-1 to TRBJ2-7; the TRBD1 assignment by TCRdb is unverifiable without DNA. Material for sequencing was blood T cells: a sorted CD56 or NKG2C T cell subset, CD4+ or CD8+ T cells, or bulk PBMC T cells (not recorded which). The CDR3 region has the sequence CASSWGTGSYEQYF.